The 18 T cell receptor beta chains given below trace back to one sample, sequenced in a study of vaccination and CD4 T cells after COVID-19. Regarding treatment: roughly nine-day PBMC culture with coronavirus spike peptide pools or control peptides (ViraFEST assay). Collection of the unexposed donor's CD4+ T cells took place before the COVID-19 pandemic (2011-2018). Sequencing of the DNA from cultured CD4+ T cells was carried out with the Oncomine TCR Beta short-read assay. TCRdb re-analysed the PCR reads in MiXCR, keeping a single row per CDR3 protein. The sample holds about 7,000 distinct CDR3 sequences, around 33% seen once. For these TCRs, the target antigens are not known. The sequenced sample was CD4+ T cells from blood, cultured in vitro. The source of these receptors is a human donor in good health.

V and J are TRBV7-6 and TRBJ2-2; D is undetermined. This CDR3 has 16 amino acids. From germline, CDR1 is SGHVS and CDR2 FNYEAQ. Trimming took off 5 bases at V and 0 bases at J, with 13 bases between the two ends. CDR3 loop: CASSRNVGPNTGELFF. The CDR3 DNA is TGTGCCAGCAGCCGTAACGTAGGTCCGAACACCGGGGAGCTGTTTTTT.

The sample holds a few counts of this clonotype. The chain has TRBV20-1 and TRBJ1-2, with TRBD1 matching 10 bases. Germline loops: CDR1 DFQATT, CDR2 SNEGSKA (reference sequence). Trimming cost V 6 bases and J 2 bases; bases outside gene matches: 9. This CDR3 is built from 15 residues. CDR3 sequence reads: CSALATGGENYGYTF. Here the CDR3 DNA reads TGCAGTGCGCTAGCGACAGGGGGCGAGAACTATGGCTACACCTTC.

The chain is built from TRBV4-3 and TRBJ2-3; 12 bases map to TRBD2. The CDR3 is made up of 18 amino acids. V shed 1 base, J shed 2 bases, and the junction held 7 bases outside the gene matches. Germline V gene data show CDR1 as LGHNA and CDR2 as YSLEER. The CDR3 loop reads CASSQAGLAGGFTDTQYF. The CDR3 DNA reads TGCGCCAGCAGCCAAGCGGGGCTAGCGGGGGGGTTCACAGATACGCAGTATTTT.

V and J are TRBV4-3 and TRBJ1-2; TRBD1 matches at 9 bases. The CDR3 is 14 amino acids. Germline assignment: CDR1 LGHNA and CDR2 YSLEER. Trimming at V came to 0 bases and at J to 10 bases, leaving 6 bases not matched to a gene. For the CDR3, the DNA is TGCGCCAGCAGCCAAGATCCTCGGACAGGGGACTACACCTTC. Protein sequence: CASSQDPRTGDYTF.

Only a few counts were recorded for this clonotype. The rearrangement links TRBV20-1 to TRBJ1-1, with TRBD1 identical over 9 bases. V lost 3 bases, J lost 3 bases, and 5 bases stayed unmatched. Germline CDR1 is DFQATT and CDR2 is SNEGSKA (reference sequence). The CDR3 runs to 14 residues. The CDR3 region has the DNA TGCAGTGCTAGTGCGGGACAGGGATACACTGAAGCTTTCTTT. Its translation: CSASAGQGYTEAFF.

The chain couples TRBV5-1 to TRBJ2-3, with TRBD2 identical over 8 bases. The germline gives CDR1 SGHRS, CDR2 YFSETQ. This CDR3 is 16 amino acids long. The V segment lost 4 bases and the J segment 2 bases; nucleotides outside the gene matches: 9. CDR3: CASSPQGSGVTDTQYF. The CDR3 DNA sequence: TGCGCCAGCAGCCCCCAGGGTAGCGGGGTCACAGATACGCAGTATTTT.

The V gene is TRBV25-1, the J gene TRBJ2-2; 8 bases agree with TRBD2. Trimming took 3 bases from V and 2 from J; bases not matched to a gene: 2. The V gene's germline CDR1 is MGHDK and CDR2 SYGVNS. CDR3 length equals 15 residues. The CDR3 loop reads CASSDRGGNTGELFF. For the CDR3, the DNA is TGTGCCAGCAGTGATCGGGGGGGCAACACCGGGGAGCTGTTTTTT. The whole variable domain, filled in from reference TRBV25-1 and TRBJ2-2, reads EADIYQTPRYLVIGTGKKITLECSQTMGHDKMYWYQQDPGMELHLIHYSYGVNSTEKGDLSSESTVSRIRTEHFPLTLESARPSHTSQYLCASSDRGGNTGELFFGEGSRLTVL.

The V call is TRBV6-1, the J call TRBJ1-1, with D possibly TRBD1 on 5 matching bases. The V gene lost 6 bases and the J gene lost 0 bases, with 17 bases spanning the gap. The CDR3 loop spans 16 amino acids. Germline V gene data show CDR1 as MNHNS and CDR2 as SASEGT. The CDR3 nucleotides read TGTGCCAGCAGCTCACTGGGGACGACAGTGAACACTGAAGCTTTCTTT. It specifies CASSSLGTTVNTEAFF.

The V and J genes are TRBV29-1 and TRBJ1-3; unclear D gene. V lost 6 bases and J lost 2, with 11 bases in between. Per the germline V gene, CDR1 is SQVTM and CDR2 is ANQGSEA. The CDR3 is 13 amino acids. The CDR3 spells CSVRHGPGNTIYF. The CDR3 DNA sequence: TGCAGCGTCCGGCACGGACCTGGAAACACCATATATTTT.

This clonotype appeared a few times. This chain links TRBV20-1 with TRBJ2-5; TRBD1 aligns across 10 bases. CDR1 and CDR2 (germline): DFQATT, SNEGSKA (reference sequence). The CDR3 runs to 16 residues. Trimming removed 3 bases from V and 4 bases from J; junction bases left unmatched: 11. The CDR3 bases are TGCAGTGCTAGGGATCGCCAGGGACAGGGGTCAGAGACCCAGTACTTC. It translates to CSARDRQGQGSETQYF.

The chain employs TRBV19 and TRBJ2-2; 7 bases line up with TRBD1. The length of the CDR3 is 13 residues. Germline V gives CDR1 LNHDA, CDR2 SQIVND (reference sequence). With V trimmed by 7 bases and J by 6 bases, 5 bases remained unmatched. The CDR3 region has the DNA TGTGCCAGTAATCGACAGGGCCCCGGGGAGCTGTTTTTT. Its protein is CASNRQGPGELFF.

A few counts support this clonotype. The chain links TRBV28 to TRBJ1-3; D uncertain. The CDR3 extends over 13 amino acids. Germline V gene sequence: CDR1 MDHEN, CDR2 SYDVKM. V lost 3 bases and J 2 bases, leaving 5 bases between the germline ends. Written as DNA, the CDR3 is TGTGCCAGCAGTTTGGCGGCTGGAAACACCATATATTTT. Amino acids: CASSLAAGNTIYF.

V is TRBV6-2 or TRBV6-3 and J is TRBJ1-2; tentative D call: TRBD1 (5 bases). The CDR3 totals 12 residues. From germline, CDR1 is MNHEY and CDR2 SVGEGT. The germline V and J ends were trimmed by 9 bases and 5 bases, with 13 bases remaining between them. The CDR3 DNA sequence: TGTGCCAGTACTTACGAGGGGTATGGCTACACCTTC. It encodes CASTYEGYGYTF.

This chain links TRBV19 with TRBJ2-2; 10 bases line up with TRBD2. The V and J ends lost 6 bases and 0 bases, in that order; junction bases with no gene match: 10. This CDR3 is 18 amino acids long. The V gene's germline CDR1 is LNHDA and CDR2 SQIVND (reference sequence). CDR3 protein: CASSPWASGSTNTGELFF. CDR3 nucleotide sequence: TGTGCCAGTAGCCCGTGGGCTAGCGGGAGTACGAACACCGGGGAGCTGTTTTTT.

The chain combines TRBV18 with TRBJ2-1; 7 bases are shared with TRBD2. CDR1 is KGHSH, CDR2 LQKENI, per germline. V was clipped by 3 bases and J by 8 bases; unmatched bases: 7. This CDR3 is built from 14 residues. The CDR3 loop is CASSPGGSVYEQFF. Written as DNA, the CDR3 is TGTGCCAGCTCACCGGGCGGGAGTGTCTATGAGCAGTTCTTC.

J is TRBJ1-1 and V is TRBV6-5; D is unclear. Trimming shortened V by 2 bases and J by 4 bases, and 8 bases separated the two germline ends. Per the germline V gene, CDR1 is MNHEY and CDR2 is SVGAGI. The CDR3 has 13 residues. As DNA, the CDR3 is TGTGCCAGCAGTTACAGGATTTCCACTGAAGCTTTCTTT. As protein: CASSYRISTEAFF.

The chain links TRBV5-1 to TRBJ1-5; 7 bases are shared with TRBD1. J gave up 5 bases and V 0 bases, and 5 bases lay outside the gene matches. Per the germline V gene, CDR1 is SGHRS and CDR2 is YFSETQ. The CDR3 covers 15 residues. The CDR3 sequence: CASSLGDRADQPQHF. The DNA for the CDR3 is TGCGCCAGCAGCTTGGGAGACAGGGCAGATCAGCCCCAGCATTTT.

The rearrangement uses TRBV10-3 and TRBJ2-7; 7 positions match TRBD1. J lost 3 bases, V lost 8 bases, and 13 bases had no gene match. CDR3 length equals 15 residues. Per the germline V gene, CDR1 is ENHRY and CDR2 is SYGVKD. The CDR3 spells CAISMGQRKLYEQYF. DNA for the CDR3: TGTGCCATCTCGATGGGACAGAGAAAACTCTACGAGCAGTACTTC.